Listed here are 6 T cell receptor beta chains from one sample, sequenced in a study of cytomegalovirus exposure and HLA in healthy donors. PCR employed 60 Vbeta and 13 Jbeta primers. This table comes from immunoSEQ multiplex PCR, and its TCRdb copy is limited to in-frame clones, with some not included. The sample lists tens of thousands of clones, around 67% occurring once. The sequenced material came from PBMCs. The receptors stem from a woman in her 50s in good health and CMV-seropositive.

CDR3 amino acids: CSVAWSPYEQYF. The CDR3 DNA sequence: TGCAGCGTTGCGTGGTCCCCCTACGAGCAGTACTTC. This chain links TRBV29-1 with TRBJ2-5; D unresolved. The better agreement between TRBJ2-7 and the DNA end casts doubt on the J call. The germline gives CDR1 SQVTM, CDR2 ANQGSEA. The CDR3 runs 12 residues.

This clone occurred a few times. This sequence joins TRBV19 and TRBJ2-7, with 8 bases identical to TRBD2. CDR1 is LNHDA, CDR2 SQIVND, per germline (reference sequence). The length of the CDR3 is 14 residues. Unmatched junction bases numbered 7, after V lost 8 bases and J lost 1 base. The CDR3 coding sequence is TGTGCCAGTGCAGCGGGGGCGTCTTCCTACGAGCAGTACTTC. Encoded protein: CASAAGASSYEQYF.

The chain links TRBV5-1 to TRBJ2-3, with 8 bases aligning to TRBD2. The V and J ends lost 0 bases and 1 base, in that order; junction bases with no gene match: 4. The germline gives CDR1 SGHRS, CDR2 YFSETQ. This CDR3 is 16 amino acids long. DNA of the CDR3: TGCGCCAGCAGCTTGGAGGCGGGGGGACGCACAGATACGCAGTATTTT. This encodes CASSLEAGGRTDTQYF.

This clone was counted between two and nine times. This chain links TRBV28 with TRBJ2-4; D unresolved. Trimming took 5 bases from V and 4 from J, leaving 15 bases between them. The CDR3 runs 15 residues. CDR1 MDHEN and CDR2 SYDVKM come from the germline V gene. This CDR3 reads CASSEWRRKKNIQYF. CDR3 nucleotide sequence: TGTGCCAGCAGTGAGTGGAGAAGAAAAAAAAACATTCAGTACTTC.

This clone occurred a few times. V usage is TRBV7-3 and J usage is TRBJ1-1; D remains unclear. Trimming left V 0 bases short and J 5 bases short, with 7 bases between. The CDR3 covers 13 residues. Looked up from germline, CDR1 is SGHTA and CDR2 is FQGTGA. The CDR3 region has the DNA TGTGCCAGCAGCTTAACATGGGCTACTGAAGCTTTCTTT. The encoded protein is CASSLTWATEAFF.

V is TRBV9 and J is TRBJ2-1; possible D gene TRBD2, 6 bases. Between the trimmed V and J ends, which lost 5 bases and 0 bases, there was a span of 12 bases. CDR3 length: 15 amino acids. In germline, CDR1 is SGDLS, CDR2 YYNGEE. The CDR3 loop is CASSSMGGSYNEQFF. The CDR3 DNA is TGTGCCAGCAGTTCTATGGGGGGCTCCTACAATGAGCAGTTCTTC. Full variable domain (remainder filled in from reference TRBV9 and TRBJ2-1): DSGVTQTPKHLITATGQRVTLRCSPRSGDLSVYWYQQSLDQGLQFLIQYYNGEERAKGNILERFSAQQFPDLHSELNLSSLELGDSALYFCASSSMGGSYNEQFFGPGTRLTVL.